Presented here are 21 T cell receptor beta chains from one specimen sequenced in a study of blood T cell repertoires in COVID-19. The method was immunoSEQ multiplex PCR; TCRdb's version includes in-frame clones alone and lacks a portion of them. The table lists around 40,000 clones, about nine tenths of them singletons, with over 11% in the top ten. The sequenced sample was peripheral blood. The receptors come from a human donor in a cohort sampled during active COVID-19.

The genes are TRBV2 and TRBJ1-5; 8 bases line up with TRBD1. Germline CDR1 and CDR2: SNHLY and FYNNEI. J lost 6 bases, V lost 3 bases, and 4 bases had no gene match. The CDR3 has 14 amino acids. CDR3 bases: TGTGCCAGCAGTGACAGGGGGCTCGGTCAGCCCCAGCATTTT. Translation: CASSDRGLGQPQHF.

This chain joins TRBV15 and TRBJ2-5, with 7 nucleotides matching TRBD1. V lost 4 bases, J lost 4 bases, and 6 bases stayed unmatched. There are 14 residues in the CDR3. Per the germline V gene, CDR1 is LNHNV and CDR2 is YYDKDF (reference sequence). CDR3 amino acids: CATSTRRQGETQYF. In nucleotides, the CDR3 is TGTGCCACCAGCACCCGGAGACAGGGAGAGACCCAGTACTTC. Supplemented by reference TRBV15 and TRBJ2-5, the full variable domain reads DAMVIQNPRYQVTQFGKPVTLSCSQTLNHNVMYWYQQKSSQAPKLLFHYYDKDFNNEADTPDNFQSRRPNTSFCFLDIRSPGLGDTAMYLCATSTRRQGETQYFGPGTRLLVL.

The chain links TRBV6-5 to TRBJ1-3; no definite D call. The V and J ends lost 7 bases and 4 bases respectively, with 14 bases between them. CDR1 is MNHEY and CDR2 is SVGAGI in the germline V gene. The CDR3 has 14 residues. CDR3 loop: CASNSYGEGNTIYF. The CDR3 DNA follows: TGTGCCAGCAACTCCTACGGAGAGGGAAACACCATATATTTT.

This sequence joins TRBV7-9 and TRBJ1-4; maybe TRBD1 (5 bases). This CDR3 comprises 12 residues. CDR1 is SEHNR and CDR2 is FQNEAQ in the germline V gene (reference sequence). With 5 bases removed from V and 7 bases from J, the gap between germline ends came to 8 bases. The CDR3 sequence is CASSLGGEKLFF. Here the CDR3 DNA reads TGTGCCAGCAGCCTGGGGGGTGAAAAACTGTTTTTT. Full variable domain (remainder filled in from reference TRBV7-9 and TRBJ1-4): DTGVSQNPRHKITKRGQNVTFRCDPISEHNRLYWYRQTLGQGPEFLTYFQNEAQLEKSRLLSDRFSAERPKGSFSTLEIQRTEQGDSAMYLCASSLGGEKLFFGSGTQLSVL.

The sample holds one count of this clone. This sequence joins TRBV4-1 and TRBJ2-7; possibly TRBD2 for D (5 bases). Looked up from germline, CDR1 is MGHRA and CDR2 is YSYEKL. V was pared by 1 base and J by 4 bases, with 11 bases between. CDR3 length: 14 residues. The CDR3 bases are TGCGCCAGCAGCCAAGTAAGTGGGGAGTACGAGCAGTACTTC. It yields the protein CASSQVSGEYEQYF.

This sequence joins TRBV25-1 and TRBJ1-1; D not resolved. Germline assignment: CDR1 MGHDK and CDR2 SYGVNS. This CDR3 spans 11 amino acids. Trimming shortened V by 1 base and J by 7 bases, and 4 bases separated the two germline ends. The CDR3 loop reads CASSEFSEAFF. For the CDR3, the DNA is TGTGCCAGCAGTGAATTTAGTGAAGCTTTCTTT.

V gene TRBV7-8 combines with J gene TRBJ2-3; maybe TRBD2 (6 bases). V dropped 5 bases and J dropped 8 bases, with 23 bases sitting between them. The CDR3 has 16 residues. Germline V gene lookup returns CDR1 SGHVS and CDR2 FQNEAQ. CDR3 protein: CASSLQSAGTLGTQYF. The CDR3, as DNA: TGTGCCAGCAGCCTACAATCTGCGGGGACTCTAGGTACGCAGTATTTT.

This clone was observed a handful of times. V is TRBV7-2 and J is TRBJ1-1; tentative D call: TRBD1 (6 bases). The CDR3 is made up of 16 amino acids. Germline CDR1 reads SGHTA; CDR2 reads FQGNSA. Trimming shortened V by 2 bases and J by 4 bases, and 17 bases separated the two germline ends. In nucleotides, the CDR3 is TGTGCCAGCAGCTTACTCGACAGGACAGAACCCACTGAAGCTTTCTTT. Translation: CASSLLDRTEPTEAFF.

This chain links TRBV18 with TRBJ1-1, with 7 positions matching TRBD1. Germline V gives CDR1 KGHSH, CDR2 LQKENI. J was trimmed by 5 bases and V by 3 bases; bases with no gene match: 9. CDR3 length: 15 amino acids. CDR3 bases: TGTGCCAGCTCACCCCTGACAGGGCGGGATACTGAAGCTTTCTTT. This encodes CASSPLTGRDTEAFF.

The chain employs TRBV7-2 and TRBJ1-2; 7 positions match TRBD1. J gave up 7 bases and V 5 bases, and 10 bases lay outside the gene matches. Looked up from germline, CDR1 is SGHTA and CDR2 is FQGNSA. There are 14 residues in the CDR3. This CDR3 is CASSPSGQGVGYTF. CDR3 DNA: TGTGCCAGCAGCCCGTCTGGTCAGGGGGTTGGCTACACCTTC.

The rearrangement links TRBV3-1 (or the pseudogene TRBV3-2) to TRBJ1-1, with a tentative D call TRBD1 (5 bases). Germline V lookup: CDR1 LGHDT, CDR2 YNNKEL (reference sequence). V was cut by 3 bases and J by 5 bases, with 13 bases left in between. This CDR3 has 14 residues. The CDR3 is CASSQGTGRTEAFF. DNA of the CDR3: TGTGCCAGCAGCCAGGGGACGGGGAGGACTGAAGCTTTCTTT.

CDR3 sequence reads: CASSLDRGPYQPQHF. CDR3 in DNA: TGTGCCAGCAGCTTGGACAGGGGTCCTTATCAGCCCCAGCATTTT. The V call is TRBV7-2, the J call TRBJ1-5, with 9 nucleotides matching TRBD1. Germline CDR1 SGHTA, CDR2 FQGNSA. V was clipped by 3 bases and J by 5 bases; unmatched bases: 5. The CDR3 covers 15 residues.

V usage is TRBV5-6 and J usage is TRBJ2-2; possibly TRBD1 for D (6 bases). This CDR3 contains 12 residues. Looked up from germline, CDR1 is SGHDT and CDR2 is YYEEEE. V shed 5 bases and J shed 5 bases, with 7 bases lying between them. CDR3 bases: TGTGCCAGCAGGCAGGGGACCGGGGAGCTGTTTTTT. Its protein is CASRQGTGELFF. Full variable domain (outside the CDR3, taken from reference TRBV5-6 and TRBJ2-2): DAGVTQSPTHLIKTRGQQVTLRCSPKSGHDTVSWYQQALGQGPQFIFQYYEEEERQRGNFPDRFSGHQFPNYSSELNVNALLLGDSALYLCASRQGTGELFFGEGSRLTVL.

CDR3 in DNA: TGTGCCAGCAGTGAAGGAGGGATCTTCTCTGGAAACACCATATATTTT. Translated, it gives CASSEGGIFSGNTIYF. The V gene is TRBV6-1, the J gene TRBJ1-3; D is ambiguous. Deletions cut 1 base from V and 0 bases from J, with 10 bases between. The CDR3 runs 16 residues. Germline V gene lookup returns CDR1 MNHNS and CDR2 SASEGT.

The V gene is TRBV7-9, the J gene TRBJ1-6, with a possible D match to TRBD1 (5 bases). Germline V gene sequence: CDR1 SEHNR, CDR2 FQNEAQ (reference sequence). CDR3 length: 18 amino acids. V lost 4 bases and J 7 bases, leaving 23 bases between the germline ends. The CDR3 DNA is TGTGCCAGCAGCTCAGCGTTCAGGGAACCGAACATAAATTCACCCCTCCACTTT. Protein: CASSSAFREPNINSPLHF.

This clone was counted a single time. The chain employs TRBV5-1 and TRBJ1-6; 7 nucleotides match TRBD1. The CDR3 consists of 16 residues. V was clipped by 0 bases and J by 4 bases; unmatched bases: 4. Germline CDR1 reads SGHRS; CDR2 reads YFSETQ. CDR3 protein: CASSLDPGQYNSPLHF. The CDR3 nucleotides read TGCGCCAGCAGCTTGGATCCGGGACAGTATAATTCACCCCTCCACTTT. The full variable domain, completed using reference TRBV5-1 and TRBJ1-6, is KAGVTQTPRYLIKTRGQQVTLSCSPISGHRSVSWYQQTPGQGLQFLFEYFSETQRNKGNFPGRFSGRQFSNSRSEMNVSTLELGDSALYLCASSLDPGQYNSPLHFGNGTRLTVT.

The chain recombines TRBV9 with TRBJ2-5; 11 positions agree with TRBD2. The germline CDR1 and CDR2 sequences are SGDLS and YYNGEE. The CDR3 runs to 14 residues. The ends lost 3 bases at V and 5 bases at J; junction bases unmatched: 3. The CDR3 bases are TGTGCCAGCAGCGAATCTAGCGGGGGGGAGACCCAGTACTTC. As protein: CASSESSGGETQYF.

V is TRBV10-2 and J is TRBJ2-5, with D unresolved. CDR1 and CDR2 from the germline V gene are WSHSY and SAAADI. The CDR3 spans 13 residues. The germline V and J ends were trimmed by 5 bases and 3 bases, with 10 bases remaining between them. The CDR3: CASSLRGKETQYF. The CDR3, as DNA: TGCGCCAGCAGTCTACGCGGAAAAGAGACCCAGTACTTC.

The genes are TRBV3-1 (or the pseudogene TRBV3-2) and TRBJ2-1; D not certain. V lost 2 bases and J lost 8, with 4 bases in between. Per the germline V gene, CDR1 is LGHDT and CDR2 is YNNKEL (reference sequence). The CDR3 totals 11 residues. CDR3 DNA: TGTGCCAGCAGCCAACACTATGAGCAGTTCTTC. It specifies CASSQHYEQFF.

The rearrangement links TRBV13 to TRBJ1-6, with 9 positions matching TRBD1. Germline trimming cut 4 bases from V and 6 bases from J; bases unmatched to any gene: 4. The germline CDR1 and CDR2 sequences are PRHDT and FYEKMQ (reference sequence). The CDR3 spans 15 residues. The CDR3 reads CASSSRDRVNSPLHF. CDR3 bases: TGTGCCAGCAGCTCCCGGGACAGGGTTAATTCACCCCTCCACTTT.

The chain couples TRBV19 to TRBJ2-1; D gene unclear. The CDR3 has 13 amino acids. The germline CDR1 and CDR2 sequences are LNHDA and SQIVND (reference sequence). Trimming took 5 bases from V and 6 from J, leaving 11 bases between them. The CDR3 region is CASSPRRSNEQFF. The CDR3 nucleotides read TGTGCCAGTAGTCCTAGGCGGAGCAATGAGCAGTTCTTC.